This entry concerns a single T cell receptor beta chain. Its target is unknown. Other DNA sequences of this sample code for an identical CDR3. The CDR3 covers 11 residues. The V gene's germline CDR1 is MNHEY and CDR2 SVGAGI. Trimming cost V 5 bases and J 8 bases; bases outside gene matches: 1. These data are taken from a study of shared clonotypes between healthy human individuals. Study-wide context: There were three CD4 naive, three CD4 memory, two CD8 naive and one CD8 memory plates per donor.

Assay execution took place at the deep level. Generated by immunoSEQ multiplex PCR, the TCRdb table keeps only in-frame clones and is missing some. Of some 2,000,000 clones in the sample, approximately 96% were seen once. Points from the study as a whole: A generally larger estimated richness was seen in naive subsets than in memory subsets. Generation probabilities were higher for clonotypes shared across all four sorted-subset donors than for unshared ones.

The receptor's source is a man younger than 35 in good health. This chain uses TRBV6-5 with TRBJ1-2; 8 bases match TRBD1. Material for sequencing was naive CD4+ T cells sorted from blood. Subset specified: CD45RA+ positively selected. In nucleotides, the CDR3 is TGTGCCAGCAGTGCAGGGGGCGGCTACACCTTC. Residues: CASSAGGGYTF.